The next 27 T cell receptor beta chains were all read from a single sample in a study of blood T cell repertoires in COVID-19. Data came from immunoSEQ multiplex PCR; TCRdb stores just in-frame clones and leaves some out. The repertoire holds about 180,000 clones, with about 84% as singletons. The sequencing input was PBMCs or T cells enriched from blood (not recorded which). The receptors come from a woman in her 30s who had recovered from COVID-19.

The chain uses TRBV5-6 and TRBJ2-7; D gene uncertain. The germline CDR1 and CDR2 sequences are SGHDT and YYEEEE. Trimming removed 0 bases at V and 3 bases at J, with 4 bases between. CDR3 length: 12 residues. The CDR3 is CASSLESYEQYF. The CDR3 nucleotides are TGTGCCAGCAGCTTGGAGAGCTACGAGCAGTACTTC.

The chain has TRBV29-1 and TRBJ2-3; 7 bases agree with TRBD2. V trimming: 5 bases; J trimming: 5 bases; junction bases outside the gene matches: 7. CDR1 SQVTM and CDR2 ANQGSEA come from the germline V gene. The length of the CDR3 is 13 residues. CDR3 sequence (DNA): TGCAGCGTTCGTGGGACTATGGGAGATACGCAGTATTTT. It yields the protein CSVRGTMGDTQYF.

The rearrangement joins TRBV28 to TRBJ1-1, with 10 bases lining up with TRBD1. V was pared by 5 bases and J by 13 bases, with 7 bases of the junction left unmatched. The CDR3 is made up of 12 amino acids. Germline V gives CDR1 MDHEN, CDR2 SYDVKM. DNA for the CDR3: TGTGCCAGCAGTCAAGGGGGACAGGGGATTTTCTTT. This sequence encodes CASSQGGQGIFF.

A few counts support this clone. The gene calls are TRBV4-1 and TRBJ2-5, with 8 bases lining up with TRBD2. In germline, CDR1 is MGHRA, CDR2 YSYEKL. V shed 1 base, J shed 3 bases, and the junction held 4 bases outside the gene matches. CDR3 size: 15 residues. For the CDR3, the DNA is TGCGCCAGCAGCCAAGTCTTGCGGGAGGAAGAGACCCAGTACTTC. Translation gives CASSQVLREEETQYF.

V and J are TRBV2 and TRBJ2-3, with D perhaps matching TRBD1 (5 bases). V lost 7 bases and J lost 4, with 12 bases in between. This CDR3 is 13 amino acids long. Germline CDR1 reads SNHLY; CDR2 reads FYNNEI. The DNA for the CDR3 is TGTGCCAGCATTTCCCAGGGTCCAGATACGCAGTATTTT. This sequence encodes CASISQGPDTQYF.

This clone was counted between two and nine times. This chain joins TRBV2 and TRBJ1-5; tentative D call: TRBD1 (5 bases). V gave up 3 bases and J gave up 5 bases, with 8 bases separating them. This CDR3 has 13 residues. CDR1 is SNHLY, CDR2 FYNNEI, per germline. The CDR3 protein is CASSDREHQPQHF. DNA for the CDR3: TGTGCCAGCAGTGACAGGGAACATCAGCCCCAGCATTTT.

This chain's CDR3 is CASSFLVIGGDTEAFF. In DNA, the CDR3 is TGTGCCAGCAGCTTTTTGGTCATTGGCGGGGACACTGAAGCTTTCTTT. This rearrangement joins TRBV5-6 to TRBJ1-1, with D unclear. This CDR3 has 16 amino acids. The V end was cut by 2 bases, the J end by 3 bases, with 17 bases between. CDR1 and CDR2 (germline): SGHDT, YYEEEE.

The V and J genes are TRBV7-9 and TRBJ2-3; TRBD2 aligns across 7 bases. The ends lost 8 bases at V and 0 bases at J; junction bases unmatched: 14. CDR3 length: 17 amino acids. Germline V gene data show CDR1 as SEHNR and CDR2 as FQNEAQ (reference sequence). CDR3 residues: CASSRMSAGASTDTQYF. CDR3 DNA: TGTGCCAGCTCCCGAATGTCGGCGGGAGCTAGCACAGATACGCAGTATTTT.

The chain employs TRBV7-9 and TRBJ2-5; a possible D gene is TRBD1 (5 bases). The V end lost 6 bases, the J end lost 2 bases, and 19 bases lay between the germline ends. The CDR3 covers 16 residues. Germline CDR1 is SEHNR and CDR2 is FQNEAQ (reference sequence). This CDR3 reads CASSTTYLTEQETQYF. The CDR3 nucleotides are TGTGCCAGCAGTACAACCTACCTGACAGAGCAAGAGACCCAGTACTTC.

The chain is built from TRBV28 and TRBJ1-5, with D perhaps matching TRBD1 (5 bases). The CDR3 has 13 residues. The germline gives CDR1 MDHEN, CDR2 SYDVKM. Trimming removed 6 bases at V and 0 bases at J, with 6 bases between. CDR3 protein: CASSQGSNQPQHF. CDR3 sequence (DNA): TGTGCCAGCAGCCAGGGTAGCAATCAGCCCCAGCATTTT.

The rearrangement links TRBV5-6 to TRBJ2-7; D is perhaps TRBD2 (5 bases). The germline gives CDR1 SGHDT, CDR2 YYEEEE. Trimming took 0 bases from V and 7 from J, leaving 14 bases between them. CDR3 length equals 14 residues. CDR3 amino acids: CASSLETWEFEQYF. The DNA of the CDR3 is TGTGCCAGCAGCTTGGAAACGTGGGAGTTTGAGCAGTACTTC.

The V gene is TRBV28, the J gene TRBJ1-2; D is possibly TRBD1 (6 bases). The CDR3 is 16 residues long. Germline V gene sequence: CDR1 MDHEN, CDR2 SYDVKM. V dropped 3 bases and J dropped 0 bases, with 14 bases sitting between them. The CDR3: CASSLEQGNTNYGYTF. The CDR3 coding sequence is TGTGCCAGCAGTTTGGAGCAGGGGAATACTAACTATGGCTACACCTTC.

The CDR3 nucleotides read TGTGCCAGCTCACCAGGGACTAGCGGGAGTCCCACAGATACGCAGTATTTT. Translated: CASSPGTSGSPTDTQYF. V is TRBV18 and J is TRBJ2-3, with 14 bases matching TRBD2. V was pared by 2 bases and J by 2 bases, with 3 bases of the junction left unmatched. The length of the CDR3 is 17 residues. Germline V gives CDR1 KGHSH, CDR2 LQKENI.

The table lists this clone with a count of one. CDR3 residues: CASSLTGGSTDTQYF. CDR3 DNA: TGTGCCAGCAGCCTGACAGGGGGGAGCACAGATACGCAGTATTTT. The J gene is TRBJ2-3, the V gene TRBV28; 9 bases match TRBD1. Trimming took 6 bases from V and 0 from J; bases not matched to a gene: 4. The CDR3 is made up of 15 amino acids. CDR1 is MDHEN, CDR2 SYDVKM, per germline.

The V call is TRBV18, the J call TRBJ1-1, with D hard to call. Between the trimmed V and J ends, which lost 6 bases and 0 bases, there was a span of 11 bases. The length of the CDR3 is 14 residues. Per germline, CDR1 KGHSH and CDR2 LQKENI. The CDR3 protein is CASSPETVNTEAFF. The CDR3 DNA reads TGTGCCAGCTCGCCCGAGACTGTGAACACTGAAGCTTTCTTT.

The V and J genes are TRBV9 and TRBJ2-3; D is perhaps TRBD2 (6 bases). The V and J ends lost 0 bases and 4 bases respectively, with 12 bases between them. The CDR3 totals 15 residues. The germline V gene encodes CDR1 SGDLS and CDR2 YYNGEE. CDR3 DNA sequence: TGTGCCAGCAGCGTAGCTTTCGGGAGTTCAGATACGCAGTATTTT. As protein: CASSVAFGSSDTQYF.

The V and J genes are TRBV5-1 and TRBJ1-6, with D unresolved. This CDR3 spans 13 amino acids. Germline V gene lookup returns CDR1 SGHRS and CDR2 YFSETQ. The V gene lost 4 bases and the J gene lost 10 bases, with 12 bases spanning the gap. The CDR3: CASSQDIQSPLHF. DNA of the CDR3: TGCGCCAGCAGCCAGGATATTCAATCACCCCTCCACTTT.

This sequence joins TRBV3-1 (or the pseudogene TRBV3-2) and TRBJ1-4; 7 bases match TRBD1. The CDR3 is 14 residues long. Germline trimming cut 2 bases from V and 5 bases from J; bases unmatched to any gene: 2. Per germline, CDR1 LGHDT and CDR2 YNNKEL (reference sequence). For the CDR3, the DNA is TGTGCCAGCAGCCAAAAGGGGGCGAATGAAAAACTGTTTTTT. Translation gives CASSQKGANEKLFF.

The J gene is TRBJ1-1, the V gene TRBV19; D is perhaps TRBD1 (5 bases). V lost 0 bases and J 3 bases, leaving 11 bases between the germline ends. CDR3 length equals 15 residues. Germline CDR1 and CDR2: LNHDA and SQIVND (reference sequence). In nucleotides, the CDR3 is TGTGCCAGTAGTATAGATTTTGGGGGGGACACTGAAGCTTTCTTT. Residues: CASSIDFGGDTEAFF. Full variable domain (outside the CDR3, taken from reference TRBV19 and TRBJ1-1): DGGITQSPKYLFRKEGQNVTLSCEQNLNHDAMYWYRQDPGQGLRLIYYSQIVNDFQKGDIAEGYSVSREKKESFPLTVTSAQKNPTAFYLCASSIDFGGDTEAFFGQGTRLTVV.

V is TRBV5-1 and J is TRBJ2-1, with TRBD2 matching 12 bases. After removal of 4 bases from V and 6 bases from J, the junction contained 8 bases not matched to a gene. The germline gives CDR1 SGHRS, CDR2 YFSETQ. The CDR3 extends over 16 amino acids. The CDR3 here is CASSPELAGGPNEQFF. CDR3 sequence (DNA): TGCGCCAGCAGCCCCGAACTAGCGGGAGGTCCCAATGAGCAGTTCTTC.

The V and J genes are TRBV19 and TRBJ1-2; D might be TRBD1 (6 bases). The germline V gene encodes CDR1 LNHDA and CDR2 SQIVND (reference sequence). The V gene lost 7 bases and the J gene lost 3 bases, with 21 bases spanning the gap. This CDR3 region has 16 residues. The CDR3 region is CASTGADGTVDYGYTF. The CDR3 DNA follows: TGTGCCAGTACAGGGGCGGATGGGACCGTGGACTATGGCTACACCTTC.

This chain uses TRBV19 with TRBJ2-1; the match to TRBD1 covers 10 bases. This CDR3 has 14 residues. The germline gives CDR1 LNHDA, CDR2 SQIVND (reference sequence). Trimming took 4 bases from V and 5 from J; bases not matched to a gene: 2. The CDR3 DNA reads TGTGCCAGTAGTAGACAGGGGGCTCACAATGAGCAGTTCTTC. It specifies CASSRQGAHNEQFF.

This clone was seen just once. The V call is TRBV5-8, the J call TRBJ2-2, with TRBD2 identical over 13 bases. The CDR3 is made up of 19 amino acids. CDR1 and CDR2 (germline): SGHTS, YDEGEE. The V and J ends lost 2 bases and 1 base, in that order; junction bases with no gene match: 8. The CDR3 region is CASSFGTSGKGKNTGELFF. The CDR3 DNA is TGTGCCAGCAGCTTTGGGACTAGCGGGAAGGGGAAGAACACCGGGGAGCTGTTTTTT.

The chain recombines TRBV11-3 with TRBJ2-1, with D possibly being TRBD2 (6 bases). The CDR3 covers 14 residues. Germline lookup yields CDR1 SGHNT and CDR2 YENEEA. The V and J ends lost 0 bases and 10 bases respectively, with 13 bases between them. CDR3 loop: CASSLDGSGEEQFF. The CDR3, as DNA: TGTGCCAGCAGCTTAGATGGGTCGGGAGAAGAGCAGTTCTTC.

V is TRBV19 and J is TRBJ2-1; D not certain. The V end lost 4 bases, the J end lost 7 bases, and 20 bases lay between the germline ends. The CDR3 is 16 residues long. The germline V gene has CDR1 LNHDA and CDR2 SQIVND (reference sequence). The CDR3 region has the DNA TGTGCCAGTAGTAACCCATTCCCTAATAGAGGAAATGAGCAGTTCTTC. Translation gives CASSNPFPNRGNEQFF.

The chain joins TRBV7-9 to TRBJ2-1; D unclear. There are 11 residues in the CDR3. Trimming pared 2 bases from V and 10 bases from J, leaving 6 bases between. The germline CDR1 and CDR2 sequences are SEHNR and FQNEAQ (reference sequence). In DNA form, the CDR3 reads TGTGCCAGCAGCTTATCTTTCGAGCAGTTCTTC. Protein product: CASSLSFEQFF. The complete variable domain, with remaining parts taken from reference TRBV7-9 and TRBJ2-1, reads DTGVSQNPRHKITKRGQNVTFRCDPISEHNRLYWYRQTLGQGPEFLTYFQNEAQLEKSRLLSDRFSAERPKGSFSTLEIQRTEQGDSAMYLCASSLSFEQFFGPGTRLTVL.

This clone was seen a handful of times. The genes are TRBV29-1 and TRBJ2-5; 10 positions agree with TRBD2. Germline V gene data show CDR1 as SQVTM and CDR2 as ANQGSEA. The CDR3 extends over 18 amino acids. J was trimmed by 4 bases and V by 3 bases; bases with no gene match: 17. The CDR3 DNA reads TGCAGCGTTGATCCCCCCATTCTAGCGGGAGATCTCGGAGAGACCCAGTACTTC. It encodes CSVDPPILAGDLGETQYF.